The TCR beta chain described here comes from a study of T cell repertoires in ileal Crohn's disease. Study at large: Biopsies of the neoterminal ileum at postoperative colonoscopy form M6 samples.

Libraries were prepared by immunoSEQ multiplex PCR; TCRdb keeps only in-frame clonotypes and omits some of them. The sample carries several thousand clones, more than 80% recorded once. Time point of the sample: neoterminal ileum biopsy at postoperative endoscopy, about 6 months after surgery. This clone was counted a single time. The ends were cut back, 0 bases at V and 8 bases at J, with 19 bases in the middle. The CDR3 has 16 amino acids. CDR1 is MNHEY, CDR2 SVGAGI, per germline. This TCR derives from an adult with Crohn's disease. The chain carries TRBV6-5 and TRBJ1-2; D not resolved. Sequenced: ileal tissue. The CDR3 nucleotides are TGTGCCAGCAGTTACTCTTCACCGGCAGGCCGGAGAGGCTACACCTTC. This gives the protein CASSYSSPAGRRGYTF.